The 31 T cell receptor beta chains below come from one sample, sequenced in a study of cytomegalovirus exposure and HLA in healthy donors. 13 Jbeta primers and 60 Vbeta primers were used for the PCR. Profiling relied on immunoSEQ multiplex PCR, and the TCRdb table lists in-frame clones only, not all of them. The sample lists under 150,000 clones, 65% to 85% seen once, with around 2.5% in the top ten. Sequencing used PBMCs. The receptors were sampled from a male donor in good health and CMV-seronegative.

The chain uses TRBV28 and TRBJ1-3; a weak D match, TRBD1 (5 bases). V was pared by 4 bases and J by 6 bases, with 19 bases between. CDR1 and CDR2 (germline): MDHEN, SYDVKM. This CDR3 spans 16 amino acids. The CDR3 spells CASSSLRTGAENTIYF. Written as DNA, the CDR3 is TGTGCCAGCAGTTCACTCCGTACAGGTGCGGAAAACACCATATATTTT.

The CDR3 region has the DNA TGTGCCAGCAGCGTAAGGGCCCCCCAGGGGGCACCGAATACGCAGTATTTT. This translates into CASSVRAPQGAPNTQYF. The chain recombines TRBV7-2 with TRBJ2-3; 8 bases map to TRBD1. Trimming at V came to 5 bases and at J to 7 bases, leaving 17 bases not matched to a gene. The CDR3 spans 17 residues. The germline CDR1 and CDR2 sequences are SGHTA and FQGNSA.

The chain recombines TRBV6-5 with TRBJ2-7; D is unresolved. Germline CDR1 reads MNHEY; CDR2 reads SVGAGI. V gave up 8 bases and J gave up 4 bases, with 15 bases separating them. The CDR3 covers 13 residues. The CDR3 DNA reads as TGTGCCAGCTCCCAAACTACTTATTACGAGCAGTACTTC. Its protein is CASSQTTYYEQYF.

V usage is TRBV4-1 and J usage is TRBJ1-1, with D possibly TRBD1 on 6 matching bases. Germline CDR1 and CDR2: MGHRA and YSYEKL. CDR3 length: 16 residues. V gave up 1 base and J gave up 0 bases, with 12 bases separating them. As DNA, the CDR3 is TGCGCCAGCAGCCAAGGATTAGGACAGCTGAACACTGAAGCTTTCTTT. This encodes CASSQGLGQLNTEAFF.

The chain carries TRBV15 and TRBJ2-1, with 12 bases matching TRBD1. The CDR3 contains 15 residues. The V segment lost 3 bases and the J segment 7 bases; nucleotides outside the gene matches: 4. Per the germline V gene, CDR1 is LNHNV and CDR2 is YYDKDF (reference sequence). The CDR3: CATSSRDRGLNEQFF. CDR3 coding DNA: TGTGCCACCAGCAGCCGGGACAGGGGGCTAAATGAGCAGTTCTTC.

This clone has only a few counts. The chain links TRBV6-4 to TRBJ2-7; D not certain. Per germline, CDR1 MRHNA and CDR2 SNTAGT. CDR3 length: 15 residues. V dropped 0 bases and J dropped 1 base, with 10 bases sitting between them. In DNA form, the CDR3 reads TGTGCCAGCAGTGACTCTTCGGGTGGGTCCTACGAGCAGTACTTC. It yields the protein CASSDSSGGSYEQYF.

The genes are TRBV9 and TRBJ2-7, with D perhaps matching TRBD2 (7 bases). This CDR3 spans 16 amino acids. Germline assignment: CDR1 SGDLS and CDR2 YYNGEE. V was cut by 0 bases and J by 2 bases, with 15 bases left in between. The CDR3 spells CASSVGAGEGTYEQYF. The DNA of the CDR3 is TGTGCCAGCAGCGTAGGAGCAGGGGAGGGAACCTACGAGCAGTACTTC.

The chain is built from TRBV14 and TRBJ2-7; 9 positions match TRBD2. The CDR3 is 16 amino acids. CDR1 and CDR2 (germline): SGHDN, FVKESK. Losses at the gene ends were 4 bases for V and 1 base for J; bases not matched to a gene: 8. This chain's CDR3 is CASSPFSGRKSYEQYF. In DNA, the CDR3 is TGTGCCAGCAGCCCCTTTAGCGGGAGAAAGTCCTACGAGCAGTACTTC. Combining the CDR3 with reference TRBV14 and TRBJ2-7 gives the whole variable domain EAGVTQFPSHSVIEKGQTVTLRCDPISGHDNLYWYRRVMGKEIKFLLHFVKESKQDESGMPNNRFLAERTGGTYSTLKVQPAELEDSGVYFCASSPFSGRKSYEQYFGPGTRLTVT.

A single count supports this clone. The chain couples TRBV4-2 to TRBJ2-2; D remains ambiguous. Looked up from germline, CDR1 is LGHNA and CDR2 is YNFKEQ. CDR3 length: 14 amino acids. Trimming pared 0 bases from V and 2 bases from J, leaving 4 bases between. CDR3 DNA: TGTGCCAGCAGCCAAGACCAAAACACCGGGGAGCTGTTTTTT. It encodes CASSQDQNTGELFF.

This chain connects TRBV11-3 to TRBJ2-7; 11 nucleotides agree with TRBD2. Unmatched junction bases numbered 4, after V lost 5 bases and J lost 4 bases. The germline V gene encodes CDR1 SGHNT and CDR2 YENEEA. This CDR3 has 14 amino acids. This chain's CDR3 is CASSPTSGSYEQYF. The CDR3, as DNA: TGTGCCAGCAGCCCAACTAGCGGGAGTTACGAGCAGTACTTC.

The gene calls are TRBV15 and TRBJ2-1; 11 positions match TRBD2. Trimming took 0 bases from V and 11 from J; bases not matched to a gene: 9. The CDR3 covers 16 residues. Germline CDR1 reads LNHNV; CDR2 reads YYDKDF (reference sequence). The CDR3 DNA reads TGTGCCACCAGCAGAGATAGAAATGGACTAGCGGGTCAGCAGTTCTTC. It codes for CATSRDRNGLAGQQFF.

This clone was found a few times. The V call is TRBV10-3, the J call TRBJ1-5, with D possibly TRBD1 on 5 matching bases. The CDR3 contains 13 residues. The V and J ends lost 6 bases and 5 bases respectively, with 11 bases between them. CDR1 ENHRY and CDR2 SYGVKD come from the germline V gene. The chain's CDR3 is CAISRDSDQPQHF. In DNA, the CDR3 is TGTGCCATCAGCCGGGACTCCGATCAGCCCCAGCATTTT.

CDR3 sequence: CASRRSSGPYNEQFF. The DNA for the CDR3 is TGTGCCAGTAGGCGGTCTAGCGGACCCTACAATGAGCAGTTCTTC. This sequence joins TRBV19 and TRBJ2-1, with 7 bases aligning to TRBD2. Germline V gene sequence: CDR1 LNHDA, CDR2 SQIVND (reference sequence). The CDR3 contains 15 residues. V dropped 6 bases and J dropped 2; count of bases not matched to a gene: 7.

The rearrangement links TRBV9 to TRBJ1-1, with 7 positions matching TRBD1. CDR1 is SGDLS and CDR2 is YYNGEE in the germline V gene. The CDR3 consists of 14 residues. J was trimmed by 1 base and V by 4 bases; bases with no gene match: 4. CDR3 DNA: TGTGCCAGCAGCACAAGACAGGGGAACACTGAAGCTTTCTTT. This translates into CASSTRQGNTEAFF.

This clone was seen a single time. This same CDR3 is encoded by further DNA sequences in the sample. This CDR3 reads CASSQDLGNQPQHF. As DNA, the CDR3 is TGCGCCAGCAGCCAAGATCTAGGCAATCAGCCCCAGCATTTT. The rearrangement joins TRBV4-3 to TRBJ1-5; no reliable D call. V was pared by 0 bases and J by 2 bases, with 5 bases between. This CDR3 has 14 amino acids. The germline V gene encodes CDR1 LGHNA and CDR2 YSLEER.

This rearrangement joins TRBV30 to TRBJ2-4, with 7 nucleotides matching TRBD2. Trimming took 2 bases from V and 9 from J; bases not matched to a gene: 10. Germline CDR1 is GTSNPN and CDR2 is SVGIG (reference sequence). This CDR3 has 14 amino acids. The CDR3 protein is CAWSLTGGGTIQYF. CDR3 nucleotide sequence: TGTGCCTGGAGTCTCACGGGAGGAGGGACCATTCAGTACTTC.

This chain uses TRBV27 with TRBJ2-7; 8 bases are a match to TRBD1. CDR1 and CDR2 (germline): MNHEY, SMNVEV (reference sequence). The CDR3 spans 15 residues. Germline trimming cut 5 bases from V and 8 bases from J; bases unmatched to any gene: 14. CDR3 amino acids: CASSPRTGLSRKQYF. CDR3 in DNA: TGTGCCAGCAGTCCAAGGACAGGGTTAAGTAGGAAGCAGTACTTC.

The chain has TRBV2 and TRBJ2-1, with D possibly TRBD2 on 5 matching bases. Trimming stripped 5 bases from V and 8 bases from J, with 10 bases between. The CDR3 totals 12 residues. Looked up from germline, CDR1 is SNHLY and CDR2 is FYNNEI. DNA of the CDR3: TGTGCCAGCAGTAGCTACGGGGATGAGCAGTTCTTC. Translated, it gives CASSSYGDEQFF.

The gene calls are TRBV28 and TRBJ2-1, with unresolved D. The CDR3 runs to 14 residues. V gave up 2 bases and J gave up 4 bases, with 9 bases separating them. Looked up from germline, CDR1 is MDHEN and CDR2 is SYDVKM. In DNA form, the CDR3 reads TGTGCCAGCAGTTTAGGAGCCCGATACAATGAGCAGTTCTTC. Its protein product is CASSLGARYNEQFF.

J is TRBJ1-1 and V is TRBV7-9; D perhaps matches TRBD1 (5 bases). The germline gives CDR1 SEHNR, CDR2 FQNEAQ (reference sequence). The V end lost 4 bases, the J end lost 7 bases, and 22 bases lay between the germline ends. This CDR3 has 16 amino acids. The CDR3 protein is CASSSALTSGEGEAFF. For the CDR3, the DNA is TGTGCCAGCAGCTCTGCCCTGACATCGGGGGAAGGTGAAGCTTTCTTT.

The chain couples TRBV30 to TRBJ2-7; a weak D match, TRBD1 (5 bases). The V gene lost 3 bases and the J gene lost 5 bases, with 11 bases spanning the gap. The CDR3 totals 12 residues. Looked up from germline, CDR1 is GTSNPN and CDR2 is SVGIG (reference sequence). The CDR3 region is CAWRSRVHEQYF. As DNA, the CDR3 is TGTGCCTGGAGGTCCAGGGTCCACGAGCAGTACTTC.

This clone was picked up one time. The chain is built from TRBV28 and TRBJ1-5; 7 nucleotides align to TRBD1. Germline loops: CDR1 MDHEN, CDR2 SYDVKM. The CDR3 runs to 15 residues. After removal of 10 bases from V and 0 bases from J, the junction contained 9 bases not matched to a gene. In nucleotides, the CDR3 is TGTGCCACCCGTACAGGGGATTATAGCAATCAGCCCCAGCATTTT. Its translation is CATRTGDYSNQPQHF.

The rearrangement links TRBV6-5 to TRBJ2-5; 9 nucleotides agree with TRBD1. Per germline, CDR1 MNHEY and CDR2 SVGAGI. The V segment lost 5 bases and the J segment 1 base; nucleotides outside the gene matches: 2. This CDR3 contains 14 residues. CDR3 in DNA: TGTGCCAGCAGTACAGGGGGCAGCCAAGAGACCCAGTACTTC. Its translation: CASSTGGSQETQYF.

The rearrangement uses TRBV19 and TRBJ1-1, with D possibly being TRBD1 (6 bases). Trimming left V 4 bases short and J 1 base short, with 13 bases between. CDR1 is LNHDA and CDR2 is SQIVND in the germline V gene (reference sequence). The CDR3 is 15 residues long. The CDR3 DNA sequence: TGTGCCAGTAGTACCAATTTAGGGGGGAACACTGAAGCTTTCTTT. Translated, it gives CASSTNLGGNTEAFF.

The rearrangement joins TRBV30 to TRBJ2-7, with TRBD1 identical over 9 bases. The CDR3 sequence is 16 residues long. Per germline, CDR1 GTSNPN and CDR2 SVGIG (reference sequence). V lost 3 bases and J lost 2; bases outside the gene matches: 11. The CDR3 is CAWSAEGTGKTYEQYF. As DNA, the CDR3 is TGTGCCTGGAGCGCCGAGGGGACAGGGAAAACCTACGAGCAGTACTTC. The full variable domain, rest sourced from reference TRBV30 and TRBJ2-7, is SQTIHQWPATLVQPVGSPLSLECTVEGTSNPNLYWYRQAAGRGLQLLFYSVGIGQISSEVPQNLSASRPQDRQFILSSKKLLLSDSGFYLCAWSAEGTGKTYEQYFGPGTRLTVT.

This chain connects TRBV5-8 to TRBJ1-5, with D tentatively TRBD1 (6 bases). V was pared by 4 bases and J by 5 bases, with 16 bases between. Germline loops: CDR1 SGHTS, CDR2 YDEGEE. This CDR3 contains 15 residues. As DNA, the CDR3 is TGTGCCAGCAGCCCGTCGACAGGCTTATATCAGCCCCAGCATTTT. Amino acids: CASSPSTGLYQPQHF.

This clone is judged medium-sized. The chain has TRBV18 and TRBJ2-7, with TRBD2 matching over 9 bases. CDR3 size: 16 residues. Germline-derived CDR1 and CDR2 are KGHSH and LQKENI. Unmatched junction bases numbered 7, after V lost 3 bases and J lost 1 base. CDR3 nucleotides: TGTGCCAGCTCACCTTGGGAGCGGGAGGCATCCTACGAGCAGTACTTC. This encodes CASSPWEREASYEQYF. Using reference TRBV18 and TRBJ2-7 for the parts outside the CDR3, the full variable domain is NAGVMQNPRHLVRRRGQEARLRCSPMKGHSHVYWYRQLPEEGLKFMVYLQKENIIDESGMPKERFSAEFPKEGPSILRIQQVVRGDSAAYFCASSPWEREASYEQYFGPGTRLTVT.

The sample holds many counts of this clone. The rearrangement links TRBV29-1 to TRBJ2-7; a weak D match, TRBD2 (6 bases). This CDR3 spans 15 amino acids. Germline assignment: CDR1 SQVTM and CDR2 ANQGSEA. Trimming shortened V by 6 bases and J by 7 bases, and 25 bases separated the two germline ends. CDR3 in DNA: TGCAGCGTAGGGTCCCGGGACCGAATTGGGGGGGAGCAGTACTTC. It codes for CSVGSRDRIGGEQYF.

The V gene is TRBV7-2, the J gene TRBJ2-3; 7 bases map to TRBD1. The CDR3 runs 13 residues. The germline gives CDR1 SGHTA, CDR2 FQGNSA. The ends lost 5 bases at V and 3 bases at J; junction bases unmatched: 2. The DNA of the CDR3 is TGTGCCAGCAGCGACAGGGTTACAGATACGCAGTATTTT. Translation gives CASSDRVTDTQYF.

The chain links TRBV18 to TRBJ2-5; D possibly corresponds to TRBD1 (6 bases). Germline values: CDR1 KGHSH, CDR2 LQKENI. V was pared by 6 bases and J by 1 base, with 12 bases between. CDR3 length equals 14 residues. The CDR3 region is CASSPDRIQETQYF. The CDR3 nucleotides are TGTGCCAGCTCGCCCGACAGGATCCAAGAGACCCAGTACTTC.

The rearrangement uses TRBV10-3 and TRBJ2-2, with 9 bases that match TRBD2. The CDR3 is made up of 16 amino acids. Germline-derived CDR1 and CDR2 are ENHRY and SYGVKD. Unmatched junction bases numbered 3, after V lost 4 bases and J lost 0 bases. The CDR3, as DNA: TGTGCCATCAGTGGGACTAGCGAAGCGAACACCGGGGAGCTGTTTTTT. It is translated as CAISGTSEANTGELFF.